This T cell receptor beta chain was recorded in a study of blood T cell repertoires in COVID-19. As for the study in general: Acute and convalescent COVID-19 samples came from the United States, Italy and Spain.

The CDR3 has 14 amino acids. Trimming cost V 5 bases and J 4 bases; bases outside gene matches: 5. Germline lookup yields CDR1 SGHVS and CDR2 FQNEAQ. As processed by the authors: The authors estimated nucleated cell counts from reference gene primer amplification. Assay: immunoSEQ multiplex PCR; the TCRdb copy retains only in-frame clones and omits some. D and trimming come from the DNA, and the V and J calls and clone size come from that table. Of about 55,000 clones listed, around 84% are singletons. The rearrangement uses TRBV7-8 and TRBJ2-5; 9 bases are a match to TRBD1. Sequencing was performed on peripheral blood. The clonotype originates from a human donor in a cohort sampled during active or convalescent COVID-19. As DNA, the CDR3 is TGTGCCAGCAGCCAGGACAGGGGCGGAGAGACCCAGTACTTC. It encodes CASSQDRGGETQYF.